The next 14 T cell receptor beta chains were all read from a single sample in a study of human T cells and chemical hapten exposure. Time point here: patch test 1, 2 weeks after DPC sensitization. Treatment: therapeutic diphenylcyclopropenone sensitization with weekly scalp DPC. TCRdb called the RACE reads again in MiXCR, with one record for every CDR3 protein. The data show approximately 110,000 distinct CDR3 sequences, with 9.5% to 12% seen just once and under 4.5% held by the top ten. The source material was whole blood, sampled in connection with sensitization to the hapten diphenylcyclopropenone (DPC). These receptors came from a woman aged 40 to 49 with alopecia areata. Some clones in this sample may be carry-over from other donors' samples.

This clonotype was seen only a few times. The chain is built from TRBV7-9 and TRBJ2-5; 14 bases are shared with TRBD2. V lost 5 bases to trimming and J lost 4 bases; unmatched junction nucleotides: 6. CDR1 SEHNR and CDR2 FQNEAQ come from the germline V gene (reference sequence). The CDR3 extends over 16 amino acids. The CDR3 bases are TGTGCCAGCAGCAGTGCCGGGACTAGCGGGAGAGAGACCCAGTACTTC. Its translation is CASSSAGTSGRETQYF.

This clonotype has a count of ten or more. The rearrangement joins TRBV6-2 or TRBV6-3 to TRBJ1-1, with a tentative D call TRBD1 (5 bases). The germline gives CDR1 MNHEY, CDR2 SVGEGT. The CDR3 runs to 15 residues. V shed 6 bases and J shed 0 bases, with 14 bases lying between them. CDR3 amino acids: CASSDRQRLNTEAFF. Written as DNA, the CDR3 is TGTGCCAGCAGCGACAGACAACGTTTGAACACTGAAGCTTTCTTT.

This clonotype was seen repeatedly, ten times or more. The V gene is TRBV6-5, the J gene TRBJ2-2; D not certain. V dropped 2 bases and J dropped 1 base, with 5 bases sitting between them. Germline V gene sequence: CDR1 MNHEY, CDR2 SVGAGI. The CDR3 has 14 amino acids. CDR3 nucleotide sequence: TGTGCCAGCAGTTACGGGGAGAACACCGGGGAGCTGTTTTTT. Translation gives CASSYGENTGELFF.

CDR3: CSAPPSHVGTQYF. The DNA for the CDR3 is TGCAGTGCCCCCCCCAGCCATGTCGGGACCCAGTACTTC. The chain links TRBV20-1 to TRBJ2-5; D remains unclear. CDR1 DFQATT and CDR2 SNEGSKA come from the germline V gene (reference sequence). V was pared by 6 bases and J by 7 bases, with 18 bases between. The CDR3 length is 13 residues.

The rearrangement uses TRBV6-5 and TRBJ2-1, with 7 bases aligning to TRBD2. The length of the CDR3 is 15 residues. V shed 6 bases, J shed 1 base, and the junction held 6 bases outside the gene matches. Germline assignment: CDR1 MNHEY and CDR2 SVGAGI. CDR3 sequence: CASSRMRGSYNEQFF. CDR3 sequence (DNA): TGTGCCAGCAGCCGGATGCGGGGGTCCTACAATGAGCAGTTCTTC.

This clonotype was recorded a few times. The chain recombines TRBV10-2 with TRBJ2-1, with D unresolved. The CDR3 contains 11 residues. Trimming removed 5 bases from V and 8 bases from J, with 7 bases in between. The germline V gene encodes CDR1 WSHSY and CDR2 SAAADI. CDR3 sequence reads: CASSPMDEQFF. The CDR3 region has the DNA TGCGCCAGCAGTCCCATGGATGAGCAGTTCTTC.

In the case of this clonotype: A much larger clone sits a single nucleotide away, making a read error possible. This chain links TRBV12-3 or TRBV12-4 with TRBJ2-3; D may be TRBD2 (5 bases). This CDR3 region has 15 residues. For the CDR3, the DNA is TGTGCCAGCAGCGCCGGGGTTTTGTACACAGATATGCAGTATTTT. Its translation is CASSAGVLYTDMQYF.

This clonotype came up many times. The CDR3 DNA sequence: TGTGCCAGCAGTTACTCCTGGCGGGACGGCTCCTACGAGCAGTACTTC. Protein: CASSYSWRDGSYEQYF. V usage is TRBV6-2 or TRBV6-3 and J usage is TRBJ2-7, with D possibly TRBD2 on 6 matching bases. With 0 bases removed from V and 0 bases from J, the gap between germline ends came to 12 bases. CDR3 length equals 16 residues. Germline-derived CDR1 and CDR2 are MNHEY and SVGEGT.

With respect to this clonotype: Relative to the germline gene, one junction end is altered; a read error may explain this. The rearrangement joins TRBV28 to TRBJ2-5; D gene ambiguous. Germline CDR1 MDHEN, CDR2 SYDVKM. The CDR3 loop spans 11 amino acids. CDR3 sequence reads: CASTLEGTQYF. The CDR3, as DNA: TGTGCCAGCACTTTAGAAGGGACCCAGTACTTC.

The CDR3 spells CSAQQGFGNQPQHF. CDR3 nucleotide sequence: TGCAGTGCACAGCAGGGATTTGGCAATCAGCCCCAGCATTTT. The J gene is TRBJ1-5, the V gene TRBV20-1; perhaps TRBD1 as D (5 bases). This CDR3 has 14 residues. Germline V gene data show CDR1 as DFQATT and CDR2 as SNEGSKA (reference sequence). V lost 6 bases and J lost 2, with 14 bases in between.

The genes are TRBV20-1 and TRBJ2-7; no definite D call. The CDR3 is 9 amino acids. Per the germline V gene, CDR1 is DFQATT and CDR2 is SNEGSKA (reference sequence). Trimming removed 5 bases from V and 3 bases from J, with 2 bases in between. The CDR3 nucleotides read TGCAGTGCTGGCTACGAGCAGTACTTC. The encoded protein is CSAGYEQYF.

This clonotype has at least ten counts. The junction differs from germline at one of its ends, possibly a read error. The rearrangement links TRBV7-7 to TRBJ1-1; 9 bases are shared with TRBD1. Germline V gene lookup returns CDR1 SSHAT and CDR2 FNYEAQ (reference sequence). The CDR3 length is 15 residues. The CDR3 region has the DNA TGTGCTAGCAGTCCGGACAGGGGCTCGAGCACTGAAGCTTTCTTT. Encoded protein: CASSPDRGSSTEAFF.

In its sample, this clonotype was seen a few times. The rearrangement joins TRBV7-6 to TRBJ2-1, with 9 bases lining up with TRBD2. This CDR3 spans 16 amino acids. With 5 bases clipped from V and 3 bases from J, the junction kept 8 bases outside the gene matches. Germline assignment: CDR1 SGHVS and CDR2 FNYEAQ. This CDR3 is CASSPSLAGYYNEQFF. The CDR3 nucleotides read TGTGCCAGCAGCCCATCCCTAGCGGGGTACTACAATGAGCAGTTCTTC.

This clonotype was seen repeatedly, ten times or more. This CDR3 reads CASSDGIHSTIGGQYF. CDR3 nucleotides: TGTGCCAGCAGTGACGGTATACATTCGACTATCGGGGGGCAGTATTTT. The V gene is TRBV6-4, the J gene TRBJ2-3, with a possible D match to TRBD2 (6 bases). This CDR3 is 16 amino acids long. Per germline, CDR1 MRHNA and CDR2 SNTAGT. Trimming stripped 2 bases from V and 11 bases from J, with 23 bases between.